One and the same sample provided the 10 T cell receptor beta chains below, sequenced in a study of T cell responses to AZD1222 COVID-19 vaccine. The protocol was immunoSEQ multiplex PCR, while the TCRdb copy is restricted to in-frame clones and leaves out a portion. The sample yields some 150,000 clones, around 93% seen once. The source was peripheral blood, collected on day 0 of AZD1222 vaccination. The receptors derive from an adult in good health.

V is TRBV19 and J is TRBJ1-1; 7 positions match TRBD1. V lost 3 bases, J lost 1 base, and 2 bases stayed unmatched. The CDR3 covers 14 residues. Germline CDR1 is LNHDA and CDR2 is SQIVND (reference sequence). The CDR3 region is CASSMDRRNTEAFF. Here the CDR3 DNA reads TGTGCCAGTAGTATGGACAGGAGGAACACTGAAGCTTTCTTT.

V and J are TRBV9 and TRBJ2-5; 8 nucleotides agree with TRBD1. Germline V CDR1 and CDR2: SGDLS, YYNGEE. With V trimmed by 4 bases and J by 5 bases, 10 bases remained unmatched. The CDR3 covers 15 residues. The CDR3 here is CASSFSTGEGETQYF. In nucleotides, the CDR3 is TGTGCCAGCAGCTTCTCGACAGGGGAAGGGGAGACCCAGTACTTC.

This chain uses TRBV5-6 with TRBJ1-4; the D is unclear. The ends were cut back, 1 base at V and 7 bases at J, with 14 bases in the middle. Germline-derived CDR1 and CDR2 are SGHDT and YYEEEE. The CDR3 sequence is 15 residues long. CDR3 sequence reads: CASSLFASMGEKLFF. In DNA form, the CDR3 reads TGTGCCAGCAGCTTGTTTGCGAGTATGGGTGAAAAACTGTTTTTT.

This clone appeared a single time. The chain combines TRBV5-1 with TRBJ2-2; D could derive from TRBD1 or TRBD2 (6 bases each). Germline V gene data show CDR1 as SGHRS and CDR2 as YFSETQ. Trimming took off 1 base at V and 4 bases at J, with 11 bases between the two ends. This CDR3 has 15 amino acids. CDR3 protein: CASSLRGAGTGELFF. CDR3 bases: TGCGCCAGCAGCTTGAGGGGGGCGGGCACCGGGGAGCTGTTTTTT.

This clone was seen more than once but under ten times. This chain links TRBV10-3 with TRBJ1-2; D is undetermined. This CDR3 spans 14 amino acids. V lost 4 bases and J lost 4, with 13 bases in between. Germline loops: CDR1 ENHRY, CDR2 SYGVKD. The CDR3: CAISGKGIGYGYTF. CDR3 nucleotides: TGTGCCATCAGTGGAAAGGGAATAGGCTATGGCTACACCTTC.

CDR3 nucleotide sequence: TGTGCCAGCACCGGACGGATTAATTCACCCCTCCACTTT. Residues: CASTGRINSPLHF. The chain employs TRBV12-3 or TRBV12-4 and TRBJ1-6; D is ambiguous. This CDR3 is 13 amino acids long. The V gene lost 7 bases and the J gene lost 6 bases, with 10 bases spanning the gap.

This chain connects TRBV19 to TRBJ1-4, with 8 positions matching TRBD1. Trimming took 5 bases from V and 7 from J; bases not matched to a gene: 6. This CDR3 has 14 amino acids. Germline V gives CDR1 LNHDA, CDR2 SQIVND (reference sequence). CDR3 coding DNA: TGTGCCAGTAGTCGGGACAGGTCCAGTGAAAAACTGTTTTTT. Its translation: CASSRDRSSEKLFF.

This chain joins TRBV21-1 and TRBJ2-4. TRBV21-1 constitutes a pseudogene. This CDR3 has 19 amino acids. The CDR3 protein is CASRRQKQPGAWAKNIQYF. The CDR3 DNA sequence: TGTGCCAGCAGACGACAGAAGCAACCGGGGGCTTGGGCCAAAAACATTCAGTACTTC.

The sample holds one count of this clone. The CDR3 sequence is CASSQGDRGRFGYTF. CDR3 in DNA: TGTGCCAGCAGCCAAGGGGACAGGGGGCGGTTTGGCTACACCTTC. V usage is TRBV3-1 (or the pseudogene TRBV3-2) and J usage is TRBJ1-2, with 12 bases matching TRBD1. Germline V gene data show CDR1 as LGHDT and CDR2 as YNNKEL (reference sequence). V shed 1 base, J shed 7 bases, and the junction held 4 bases outside the gene matches. This CDR3 is built from 15 residues.

This CDR3 reads CASSPRRDTATYEQYF. The CDR3 nucleotides are TGTGCCAGCAGCCCCCGTCGGGACACCGCTACCTACGAGCAGTACTTC. The rearrangement uses TRBV9 and TRBJ2-7; D might be TRBD1 (6 bases). Trimming stripped 4 bases from V and 2 bases from J, with 19 bases between. The germline V gene encodes CDR1 SGDLS and CDR2 YYNGEE. The CDR3 loop spans 16 amino acids.